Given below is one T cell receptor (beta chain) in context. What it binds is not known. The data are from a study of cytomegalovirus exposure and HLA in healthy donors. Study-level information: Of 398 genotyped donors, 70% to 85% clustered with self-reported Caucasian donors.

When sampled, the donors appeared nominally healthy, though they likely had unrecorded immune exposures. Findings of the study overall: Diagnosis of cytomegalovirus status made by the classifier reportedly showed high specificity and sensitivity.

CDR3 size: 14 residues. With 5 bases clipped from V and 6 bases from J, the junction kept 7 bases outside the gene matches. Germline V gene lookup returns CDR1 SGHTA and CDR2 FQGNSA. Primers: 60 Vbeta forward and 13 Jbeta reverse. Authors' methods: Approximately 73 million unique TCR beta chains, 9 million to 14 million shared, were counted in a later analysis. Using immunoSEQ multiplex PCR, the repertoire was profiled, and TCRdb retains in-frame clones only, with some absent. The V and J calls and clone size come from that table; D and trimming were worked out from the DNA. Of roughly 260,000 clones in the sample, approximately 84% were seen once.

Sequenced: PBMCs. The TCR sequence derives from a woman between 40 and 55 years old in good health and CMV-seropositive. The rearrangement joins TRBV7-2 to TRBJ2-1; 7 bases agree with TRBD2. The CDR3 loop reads CASSPRTSGNEQFF. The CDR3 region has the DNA TGTGCCAGCAGCCCTAGGACTAGTGGCAATGAGCAGTTCTTC. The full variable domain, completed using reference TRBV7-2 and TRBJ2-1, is GAGVSQSPSNKVTEKGKDVELRCDPISGHTALYWYRQSLGQGLEFLIYFQGNSAPDKSGLPSDRFSAERTGGSVSTLTIQRTQQEDSAVYLCASSPRTSGNEQFFGPGTRLTVL.